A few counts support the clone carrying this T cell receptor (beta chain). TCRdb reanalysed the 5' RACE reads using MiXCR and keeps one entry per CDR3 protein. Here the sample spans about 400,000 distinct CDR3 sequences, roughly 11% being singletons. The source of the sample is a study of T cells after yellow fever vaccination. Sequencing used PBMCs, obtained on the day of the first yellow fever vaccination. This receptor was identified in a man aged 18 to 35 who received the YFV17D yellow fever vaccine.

The chain's CDR3 is CASSVGGPNWEKLFF. The DNA for the CDR3 is TGCGCCAGCAGCGTAGGGGGGCCGAATTGGGAAAAACTGTTTTTT. V is TRBV5-1 and J is TRBJ1-4, with a tentative D call TRBD1 (6 bases). Trimming stripped 4 bases from V and 8 bases from J, with 18 bases between. This CDR3 has 15 residues. From germline, CDR1 is SGHRS and CDR2 YFSETQ.